This note documents a single T cell receptor (beta chain) sequence. The sample is drawn from a study of T cell responses to AZD1222 COVID-19 vaccine. Assay: immunoSEQ multiplex PCR; the TCRdb copy retains only in-frame clones and omits some. The data show around 200,000 clones, around 88% seen once. The receptor was isolated from an adult in good health. The source was peripheral blood, collected on day 0 of AZD1222 vaccination.

CDR3 protein: CASSPGTGVDYGYTF. The CDR3 nucleotides are TGTGCCAGCAGCCCCGGGACAGGGGTTGACTATGGCTACACCTTC. The rearrangement links TRBV7-9 to TRBJ1-2; 10 nucleotides align to TRBD1. Trimming cost V 5 bases and J 3 bases; bases outside gene matches: 6. Looked up from germline, CDR1 is SEHNR and CDR2 is FQNEAQ (reference sequence). The CDR3 is made up of 15 amino acids.